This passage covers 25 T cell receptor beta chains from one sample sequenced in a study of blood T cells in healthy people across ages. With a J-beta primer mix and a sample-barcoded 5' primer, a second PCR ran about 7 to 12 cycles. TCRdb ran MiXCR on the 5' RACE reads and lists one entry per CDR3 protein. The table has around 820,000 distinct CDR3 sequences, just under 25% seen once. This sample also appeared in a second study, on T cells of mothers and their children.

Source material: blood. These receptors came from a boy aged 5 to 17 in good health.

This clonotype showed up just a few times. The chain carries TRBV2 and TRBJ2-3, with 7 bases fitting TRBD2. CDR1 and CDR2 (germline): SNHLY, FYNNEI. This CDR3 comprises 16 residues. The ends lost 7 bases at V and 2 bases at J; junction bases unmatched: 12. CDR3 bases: TGTGCCAGCACGCCGGGGAGGGGCGTCATCACAGATACGCAGTATTTT. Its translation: CASTPGRGVITDTQYF. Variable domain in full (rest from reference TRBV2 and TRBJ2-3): EPEVTQTPSHQVTQMGQEVILRCVPISNHLYFYWYRQILGQKVEFLVSFYNNEISEKSEIFDDQFSVERPDGSNFTLKIRSTKLEDSAMYFCASTPGRGVITDTQYFGPGTRLTVL.

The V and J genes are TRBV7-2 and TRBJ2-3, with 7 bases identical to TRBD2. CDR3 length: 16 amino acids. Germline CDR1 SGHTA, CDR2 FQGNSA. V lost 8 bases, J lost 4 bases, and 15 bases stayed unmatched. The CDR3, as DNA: TGTGCCAGCGGTATCGCGGGAGTGGGGGTTGCAGATACGCAGTATTTT. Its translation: CASGIAGVGVADTQYF. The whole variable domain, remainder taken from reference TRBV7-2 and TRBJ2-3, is GAGVSQSPSNKVTEKGKDVELRCDPISGHTALYWYRQSLGQGLEFLIYFQGNSAPDKSGLPSDRFSAERTGGSVSTLTIQRTQQEDSAVYLCASGIAGVGVADTQYFGPGTRLTVL.

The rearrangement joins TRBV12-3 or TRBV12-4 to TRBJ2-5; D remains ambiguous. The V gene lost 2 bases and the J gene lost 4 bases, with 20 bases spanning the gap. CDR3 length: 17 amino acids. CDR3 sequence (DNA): TGTGCCAGCAGTTTAATTTTCGCGGCGAGGCTCGGAGAGACCCAGTACTTC. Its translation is CASSLIFAARLGETQYF.

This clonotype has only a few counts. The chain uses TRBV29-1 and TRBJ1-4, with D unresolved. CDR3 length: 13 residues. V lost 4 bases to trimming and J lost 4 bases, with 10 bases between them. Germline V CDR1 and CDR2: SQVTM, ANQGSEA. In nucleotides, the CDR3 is TGCAGCGTTGGTGGCAGCCTTAATGAAAAACTGTTTTTT. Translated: CSVGGSLNEKLFF.

This CDR3 reads CASSLAGTSEQFF. CDR3 nucleotide sequence: TGCGCCAGCAGCTTGGCCGGGACGAGCGAGCAGTTCTTC. This chain links TRBV5-1 with TRBJ2-5; D may correspond to TRBD1 or TRBD2 (5 bases each). The J call may be mistaken, given a closer DNA end match to TRBJ2-1. From germline, CDR1 is SGHRS and CDR2 YFSETQ. This CDR3 region has 13 residues.

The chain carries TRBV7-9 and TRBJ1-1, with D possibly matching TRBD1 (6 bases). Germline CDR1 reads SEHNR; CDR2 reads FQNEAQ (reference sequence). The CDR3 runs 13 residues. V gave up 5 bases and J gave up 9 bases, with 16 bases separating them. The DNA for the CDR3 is TGTGCCAGCAGCCCGACCAGGGGAAATCAAGCTTTCTTT. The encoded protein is CASSPTRGNQAFF.

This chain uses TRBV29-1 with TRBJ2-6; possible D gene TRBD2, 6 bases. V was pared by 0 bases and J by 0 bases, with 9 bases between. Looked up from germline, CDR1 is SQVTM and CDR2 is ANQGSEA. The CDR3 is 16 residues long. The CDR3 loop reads CSVEDRGGSGANVLTF. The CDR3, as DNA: TGCAGCGTTGAAGATAGGGGAGGCTCTGGGGCCAACGTCCTGACTTTC.

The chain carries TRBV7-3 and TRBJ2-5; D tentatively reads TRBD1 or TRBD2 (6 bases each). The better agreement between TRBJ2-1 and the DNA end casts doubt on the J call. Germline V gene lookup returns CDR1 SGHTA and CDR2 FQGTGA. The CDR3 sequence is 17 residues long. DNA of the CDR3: TGTGCCAGCAGCTTAACCGGGGGCGGGGCGGGGTACAATGAGCAGTTCTTC. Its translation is CASSLTGGGAGYNEQFF.

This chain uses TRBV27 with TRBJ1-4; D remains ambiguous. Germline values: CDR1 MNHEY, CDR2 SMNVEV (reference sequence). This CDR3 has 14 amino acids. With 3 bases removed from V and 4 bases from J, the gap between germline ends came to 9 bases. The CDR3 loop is CASSLIGSNEKLFF. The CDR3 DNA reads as TGTGCCAGCAGTTTGATCGGAAGTAATGAAAAACTGTTTTTT.

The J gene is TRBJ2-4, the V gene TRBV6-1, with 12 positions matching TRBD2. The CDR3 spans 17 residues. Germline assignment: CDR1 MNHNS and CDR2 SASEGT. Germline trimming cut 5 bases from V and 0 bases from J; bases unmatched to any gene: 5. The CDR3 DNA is TGTGCCAGCAGTCGGACTAGCGGGAACAAAGCCAAAAACATTCAGTACTTC. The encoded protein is CASSRTSGNKAKNIQYF.

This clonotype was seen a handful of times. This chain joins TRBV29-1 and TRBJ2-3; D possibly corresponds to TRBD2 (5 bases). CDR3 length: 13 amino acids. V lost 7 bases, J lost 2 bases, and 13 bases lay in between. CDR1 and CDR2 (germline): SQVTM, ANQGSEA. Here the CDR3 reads CSAESRDTDTQYF. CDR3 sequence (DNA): TGCAGCGCCGAGTCTCGGGACACAGATACGCAGTATTTT.

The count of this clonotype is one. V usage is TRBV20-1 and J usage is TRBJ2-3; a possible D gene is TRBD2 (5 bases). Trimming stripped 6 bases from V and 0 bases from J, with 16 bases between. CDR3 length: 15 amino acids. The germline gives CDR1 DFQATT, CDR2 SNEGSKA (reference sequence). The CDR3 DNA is TGCAGTGCGCGACCGAGCGGAGCTAGCACAGATACGCAGTATTTT. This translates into CSARPSGASTDTQYF.

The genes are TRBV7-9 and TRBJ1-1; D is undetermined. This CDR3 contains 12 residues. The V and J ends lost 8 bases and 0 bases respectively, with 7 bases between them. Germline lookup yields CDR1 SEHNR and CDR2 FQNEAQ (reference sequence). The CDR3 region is CASARMNTEAFF. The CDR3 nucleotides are TGTGCCAGCGCCCGGATGAACACTGAAGCTTTCTTT.

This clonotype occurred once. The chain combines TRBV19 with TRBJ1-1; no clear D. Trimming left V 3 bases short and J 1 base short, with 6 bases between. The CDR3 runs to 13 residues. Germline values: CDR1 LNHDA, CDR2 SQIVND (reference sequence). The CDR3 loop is CASSMERNTEAFF. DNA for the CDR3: TGTGCCAGTAGTATGGAAAGGAACACTGAAGCTTTCTTT.

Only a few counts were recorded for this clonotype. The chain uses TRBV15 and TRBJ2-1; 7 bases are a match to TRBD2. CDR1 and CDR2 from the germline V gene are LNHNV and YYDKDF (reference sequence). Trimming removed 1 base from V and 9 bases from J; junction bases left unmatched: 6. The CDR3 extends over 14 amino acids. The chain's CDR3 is CATSRGAGVGEQFF. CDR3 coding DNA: TGTGCCACCAGCAGAGGTGCGGGAGTGGGTGAGCAGTTCTTC.

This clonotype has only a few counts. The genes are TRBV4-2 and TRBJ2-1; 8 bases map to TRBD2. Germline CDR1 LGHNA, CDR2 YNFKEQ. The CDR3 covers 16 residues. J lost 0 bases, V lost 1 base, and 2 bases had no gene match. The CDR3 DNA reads TGTGCCAGCAGCCAAGTAGGGACTAGCTCCTACAATGAGCAGTTCTTC. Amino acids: CASSQVGTSSYNEQFF.

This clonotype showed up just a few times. The CDR3, as DNA: TGCAGCGTTAGTGGGACAGTTCAAGAGACCCAGTACTTC. As protein: CSVSGTVQETQYF. V is TRBV29-1 and J is TRBJ2-5, with 7 bases matching TRBD1. Germline V gene data show CDR1 as SQVTM and CDR2 as ANQGSEA. The CDR3 contains 13 residues. The J segment lost 2 bases and the V segment lost 5 bases, leaving 5 bases of the junction unmatched.

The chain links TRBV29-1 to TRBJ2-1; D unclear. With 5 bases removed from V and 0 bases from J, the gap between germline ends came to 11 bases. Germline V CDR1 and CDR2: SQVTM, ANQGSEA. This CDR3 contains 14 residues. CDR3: CSVLRPSSYNEQFF. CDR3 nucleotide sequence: TGCAGCGTTCTGCGTCCCAGCTCCTACAATGAGCAGTTCTTC.

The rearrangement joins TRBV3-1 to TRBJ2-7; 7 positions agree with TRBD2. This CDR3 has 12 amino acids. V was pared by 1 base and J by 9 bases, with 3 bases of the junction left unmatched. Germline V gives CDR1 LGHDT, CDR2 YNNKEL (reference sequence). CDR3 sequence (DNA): TGTGCCAGCAGCCAAGGGGAGGGGCCGCAGTACTTC. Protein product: CASSQGEGPQYF.

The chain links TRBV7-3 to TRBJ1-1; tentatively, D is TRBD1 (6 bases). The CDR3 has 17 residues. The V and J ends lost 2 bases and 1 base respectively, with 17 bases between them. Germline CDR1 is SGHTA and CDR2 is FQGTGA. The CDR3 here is CASSLVSRGGGNTEAFF. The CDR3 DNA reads TGTGCCAGCAGCTTAGTTTCTCGAGGGGGTGGGAACACTGAAGCTTTCTTT.

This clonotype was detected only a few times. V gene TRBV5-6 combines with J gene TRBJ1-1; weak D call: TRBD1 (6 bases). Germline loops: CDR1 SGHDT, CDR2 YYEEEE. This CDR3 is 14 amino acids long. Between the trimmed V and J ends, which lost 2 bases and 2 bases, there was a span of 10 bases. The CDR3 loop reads CASSLGGDNTEAFF. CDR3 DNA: TGTGCCAGCAGCTTAGGGGGAGATAACACTGAAGCTTTCTTT.

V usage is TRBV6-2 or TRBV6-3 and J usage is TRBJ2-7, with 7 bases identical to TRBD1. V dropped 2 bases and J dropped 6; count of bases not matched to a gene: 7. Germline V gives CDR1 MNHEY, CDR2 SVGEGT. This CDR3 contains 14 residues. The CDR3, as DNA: TGTGCCAGCAGTTACGGCAGACAGGGTCCCGAGCAGTACTTC. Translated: CASSYGRQGPEQYF.

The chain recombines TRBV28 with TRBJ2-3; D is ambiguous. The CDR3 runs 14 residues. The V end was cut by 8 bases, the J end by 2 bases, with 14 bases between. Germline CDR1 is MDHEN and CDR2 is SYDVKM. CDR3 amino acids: CASCGVWNTDTQYF. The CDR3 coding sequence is TGTGCCAGCTGTGGTGTCTGGAACACAGATACGCAGTATTTT.

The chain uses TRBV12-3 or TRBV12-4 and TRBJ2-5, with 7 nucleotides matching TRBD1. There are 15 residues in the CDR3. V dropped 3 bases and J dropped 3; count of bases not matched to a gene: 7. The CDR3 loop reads CASSFRDSLKETQYF. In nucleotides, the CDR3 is TGTGCCAGCAGTTTCAGGGACAGTCTAAAAGAGACCCAGTACTTC.

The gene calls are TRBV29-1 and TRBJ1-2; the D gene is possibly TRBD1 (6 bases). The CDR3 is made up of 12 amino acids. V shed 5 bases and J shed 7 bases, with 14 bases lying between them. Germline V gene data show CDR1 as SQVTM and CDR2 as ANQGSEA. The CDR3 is CSVWTAPRGYTF. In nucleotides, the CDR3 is TGCAGCGTTTGGACAGCGCCCCGTGGCTACACCTTC.